The 29 T cell receptor beta chains below come from one sample, sequenced in a study of prognosis after radiotherapy for stage I lung cancer. CDR3 of TCR beta was amplified from genomic DNA via a two-round multiplex PCR. First-round PCR employed TRBV- and TRBJ-specific primers for each gene. TCRdb fed the multiplex PCR reads into MiXCR, producing one record per CDR3 protein. The sample contains some 56,000 distinct CDR3 sequences, less than 30% of which appear only once. The sample was PBMCs, taken before or after stereotactic body radiation therapy (not recorded which). The receptors were gathered from a donor over 45 with non-small cell lung cancer.

Note on this clonotype: A much larger clone lies one base from this, so it may be a read error. The CDR3 sequence is CSAGEILDHEQHF. The CDR3 DNA is TGCAGTGCTGGAGAAATTCTGGACCACGAGCAGCACTTC. V and J are TRBV20-1 and TRBJ2-7; D not certain. This CDR3 is 13 amino acids long. Germline V gene sequence: CDR1 DFQATT, CDR2 SNEGSKA (reference sequence).

This clonotype showed up many times. V usage is TRBV28 and J usage is TRBJ1-6; D remains unclear. Germline V gene data show CDR1 as MDHEN and CDR2 as SYDVKM. V lost 3 bases, J lost 5 bases, and 5 bases lay in between. The CDR3 length is 13 residues. The CDR3 loop is CASSLQHNSPLHF. The DNA for the CDR3 is TGTGCCAGCAGTTTGCAGCATAATTCACCCCTCCACTTT.

This clonotype was found many times. The chain recombines TRBV28 with TRBJ2-1, with 13 bases matching TRBD2. CDR1 is MDHEN, CDR2 SYDVKM, per germline. The CDR3 spans 17 residues. V lost 3 bases, J lost 4 bases, and 6 bases stayed unmatched. CDR3 residues: CASSFTSGGAKYNEQFF. In DNA form, the CDR3 reads TGTGCCAGCAGTTTTACTAGCGGGGGGGCCAAATACAATGAGCAGTTCTTC.

There are many counts of this clonotype. This chain uses TRBV9 with TRBJ1-2, with D possibly matching TRBD1 (5 bases). CDR3 length: 12 residues. CDR1 is SGDLS and CDR2 is YYNGEE in the germline V gene. The V gene lost 4 bases and the J gene lost 8 bases, with 12 bases spanning the gap. CDR3 in amino acids: CASSNPGGGYTF. The CDR3 nucleotides are TGTGCCAGCAGCAACCCGGGGGGGGGCTACACCTTC.

This clonotype was found many times. The chain has TRBV30 and TRBJ1-1; 10 nucleotides agree with TRBD1. Germline-derived CDR1 and CDR2 are GTSNPN and SVGIG (reference sequence). The CDR3 has 14 amino acids. The junction had 5 bases not matched to a gene; V was cut back by 3 bases and J by 4 bases. CDR3 protein: CAWRGQGLVTEAFF. DNA for the CDR3: TGTGCCTGGAGGGGACAGGGGCTTGTCACTGAAGCTTTCTTT.

This clonotype was picked up one time. The conserved phenylalanine or tryptophan is not found at the CDR3 terminus, so this likely reflects a read error. The chain links TRBV6-5 to TRBJ1-2; tentatively, D is TRBD1 (5 bases). From germline, CDR1 is MNHEY and CDR2 SVGAGI. The length of the CDR3 is 14 residues. V shed 1 base and J shed 4 bases, with 10 bases lying between them. CDR3: CASSYLQAGYGYTL. DNA for the CDR3: TGTGCCAGCAGTTACTTACAGGCGGGCTATGGCTACACCTTA.

This clonotype occurred many times. The chain couples TRBV3-1 to TRBJ1-2; 8 nucleotides line up with TRBD1. Germline values: CDR1 LGHDT, CDR2 YNNKEL (reference sequence). V was clipped by 7 bases and J by 4 bases; unmatched bases: 8. The CDR3 is 14 amino acids. The CDR3 nucleotides are TGTGCCAGCACCTCAGGGGGCGCCGTCTATGGCTACACCTTC. Translation gives CASTSGGAVYGYTF.

This clonotype has at least ten counts. The rearrangement joins TRBV7-2 to TRBJ2-2, with D perhaps matching TRBD1 or TRBD2 (6 bases each). The germline gives CDR1 SGHTA, CDR2 FQGNSA. The CDR3 is 15 amino acids. Between the trimmed V and J ends, which lost 2 bases and 6 bases, there was a span of 13 bases. In DNA, the CDR3 is TGTGCCAGCAGCTTATTTGGGGGGCAATCCGGGGAGCTGTTTTTT. Its protein is CASSLFGGQSGELFF.

This clonotype was counted at least ten times. The chain combines TRBV2 with TRBJ1-5; tentatively, D is TRBD1 (5 bases). This CDR3 spans 13 amino acids. CDR1 is SNHLY and CDR2 is FYNNEI in the germline V gene. Trimming took off 6 bases at V and 5 bases at J, with 11 bases between the two ends. The CDR3 DNA follows: TGTGCCAGCAGCTGGGACGAGGATCAGCCCCAGCATTTT. Its translation: CASSWDEDQPQHF.

This clonotype was found many times. The V and J genes are TRBV6-8 and TRBJ2-1; TRBD2 agrees at 11 bases. CDR1 MNHGY and CDR2 SAAAGT come from the germline V gene. With 6 bases clipped from V and 0 bases from J, the junction kept 4 bases outside the gene matches. The CDR3 extends over 16 amino acids. CDR3 DNA: TGTGCCAGCAGGACTAGCGGGGCCAGCTCCTACAATGAGCAGTTCTTC. It translates to CASRTSGASSYNEQFF.

With respect to this clonotype: This likely stems from a read error, as it lies one base from a far larger clone. The rearrangement uses TRBV7-9 and TRBJ1-1; weak D call: TRBD1 (5 bases). The CDR3 loop spans 15 amino acids. Deletions cut 2 bases from V and 8 bases from J, with 18 bases between. Germline lookup yields CDR1 SEHNR and CDR2 FQNEAQ (reference sequence). The CDR3 spells CASSLRIPGTTEAFF. The DNA of the CDR3 is TGTGCCAGCAGCTTAAGGATCCCTGGGACGACGGAAGCTTTCTTT.

There are many counts of this clonotype. The CDR3 DNA sequence: TGTGCCAGCAGCTATAAACAGGGTGTGGGAAACACCATATATTTT. Amino acids: CASSYKQGVGNTIYF. The chain uses TRBV7-8 and TRBJ1-3; TRBD1 is a possible D gene (6 bases). V lost 4 bases, J lost 4 bases, and 14 bases lay in between. This CDR3 spans 15 amino acids. Germline V gene sequence: CDR1 SGHVS, CDR2 FQNEAQ.

This clonotype was counted at least ten times. The chain recombines TRBV5-1 with TRBJ2-2; D assignment may be TRBD1 or TRBD2 (5 bases each). Germline CDR1 reads SGHRS; CDR2 reads YFSETQ. The CDR3 extends over 16 amino acids. Trimming pared 3 bases from V and 0 bases from J, leaving 12 bases between. CDR3 sequence reads: CASSSSGTANTGELFF. The DNA of the CDR3 is TGCGCCAGCAGCTCATCCGGGACGGCGAACACCGGGGAGCTGTTTTTT. The variable domain in full, completed from reference TRBV5-1 and TRBJ2-2, reads KAGVTQTPRYLIKTRGQQVTLSCSPISGHRSVSWYQQTPGQGLQFLFEYFSETQRNKGNFPGRFSGRQFSNSRSEMNVSTLELGDSALYLCASSSSGTANTGELFFGEGSRLTVL.

This clonotype showed up many times. The chain joins TRBV6-1 to TRBJ2-7, with TRBD2 matching 12 bases. V gave up 5 bases and J gave up 4 bases; unmatched junction bases: 6. The CDR3 has 15 residues. Germline V gene sequence: CDR1 MNHNS, CDR2 SASEGT. This CDR3 reads CASSKTSGGFYEQYF. The CDR3 DNA follows: TGTGCCAGCAGTAAAACTAGCGGGGGGTTTTACGAGCAGTACTTC.

A single count supports this clonotype. At one boundary the junction diverges from the germline segment, which might be a read error. This chain links TRBV2 with TRBJ1-6; D is perhaps TRBD1 (5 bases). Germline V lookup: CDR1 SNHLY, CDR2 FYNNEI. The CDR3 consists of 17 residues. The CDR3 DNA is TGTTCCAGCAAGGGACGTAGCCTCAGCTCCTATAATTCACCTCTCCACTTT. Translated, it gives CSSKGRSLSSYNSPLHF.

This clonotype was seen many times. The V gene is TRBV15, the J gene TRBJ1-3; the D is unclear. Looked up from germline, CDR1 is LNHNV and CDR2 is YYDKDF (reference sequence). V was pared by 1 base and J by 0 bases, with 7 bases between. This CDR3 comprises 15 residues. The CDR3 coding sequence is TGTGCCACCAGCAGAGGACTGGTCTCTGGAAACACCATATATTTT. Translating gives CATSRGLVSGNTIYF.

Concerning this clonotype: It may be a read error: a sequence one base away is much more abundant. The V call is TRBV29-1, the J call TRBJ2-1, with TRBD1 matching over 11 bases. Germline CDR1 and CDR2: SQVTM and ANQGSEA. The CDR3 is 14 amino acids. The CDR3 spells CSVARTGGLNKQFF. Here the CDR3 DNA reads TGCAGCGTTGCCAGGACAGGGGGCCTCAATAAGCAGTTCTTC.

This clonotype was counted many times. The chain recombines TRBV11-3 with TRBJ2-7; D is unresolved. The germline CDR1 and CDR2 sequences are SGHNT and YENEEA. This CDR3 is built from 14 residues. V lost 3 bases to trimming and J lost 5 bases, with 14 bases between them. CDR3 DNA sequence: TGTGCCAGCAGCTTGAACAGAGGCGCGCACGAGCAGTACTTC. Its translation: CASSLNRGAHEQYF.

A remark on this clonotype: A much more abundant neighbour one base away suggests this may be a read error. The CDR3 does not close with the conserved phenylalanine or tryptophan, likely indicating a read error. The chain has TRBV7-2 and TRBJ2-3; D is perhaps TRBD1 (5 bases). V was pared by 2 bases and J by 0 bases, with 9 bases between. The CDR3 spans 15 residues. Germline-derived CDR1 and CDR2 are SGHTA and FQGNSA. The DNA for the CDR3 is TGTGCCAGCAGCTTACTCCGGACAAGCACAGATACGCAGTATCTT. This gives the protein CASSLLRTSTDTQYL.

V usage is TRBV12-3 or TRBV12-4 and J usage is TRBJ1-5, with 7 bases identical to TRBD1. The CDR3 runs 17 residues. With V trimmed by 2 bases and J by 12 bases, 19 bases remained unmatched. CDR3: CASSLCRQGVLPSGQHF. The DNA of the CDR3 is TGTGCCAGCAGTTTATGCCGACAGGGAGTTTTGCCATCAGGCCAGCATTTT.

At least ten counts were recorded for this clonotype. The CDR3 DNA sequence: TGTGCCAGCAGCTCACAGGGGAAGTCACCCCTCCACTTT. This encodes CASSSQGKSPLHF. The rearrangement links TRBV7-9 to TRBJ1-6; 7 bases line up with TRBD1. The V gene end was trimmed by 4 bases and the J gene end by 10 bases; junction bases not matched to a gene: 4. Germline loops: CDR1 SEHNR, CDR2 FQNEAQ (reference sequence). This CDR3 contains 13 residues.

This chain links TRBV18 with TRBJ1-3; possible D gene TRBD1, 5 bases. This CDR3 region has 16 residues. Between the trimmed V and J ends, which lost 3 bases and 0 bases, there was a span of 12 bases. Per germline, CDR1 KGHSH and CDR2 LQKENI. The CDR3 coding sequence is TGTGCCAGCTCACCGGAAACAGGAGGCTCTGGAAACACCATATATTTT. It is translated as CASSPETGGSGNTIYF.

This clonotype has ten or more counts. This chain joins TRBV18 and TRBJ1-2; D is undetermined. CDR3 length equals 13 residues. The germline gives CDR1 KGHSH, CDR2 LQKENI. V shed 1 base and J shed 6 bases, with 9 bases lying between them. The CDR3, as DNA: TGTGCCAGCTCACCACGGATAATTAATGGCTACACCTTC. It translates to CASSPRIINGYTF.

This clonotype has ten or more counts. The chain links TRBV28 to TRBJ1-4; 9 bases map to TRBD1. Germline values: CDR1 MDHEN, CDR2 SYDVKM. Trimming cost V 3 bases and J 11 bases; bases outside gene matches: 7. The CDR3 length is 14 residues. In DNA, the CDR3 is TGTGCCAGCAGTTTGATTGCGGGACAGGGTAAACTGTTTTTT. This translates into CASSLIAGQGKLFF. Together with reference TRBV28 and TRBJ1-4, the CDR3 gives the full variable domain: DVKVTQSSRYLVKRTGEKVFLECVQDMDHENMFWYRQDPGLGLRLIYFSYDVKMKEKGDIPEGYSVSREKKERFSLILESASTNQTSMYLCASSLIAGQGKLFFGSGTQLSVL.

About this clonotype: This may come from a read error, since a much larger clone is one base off. This chain's CDR3 is CSARDHTRINRETQYF. The CDR3 nucleotides are TGCAGTGCTAGAGATCACACAAGAATAAATCGGGAGACCCAGTACTTC. V gene TRBV20-1 combines with J gene TRBJ2-5; D gene ambiguous. V was pared by 0 bases and J by 5 bases, with 19 bases between. CDR3 length: 16 residues. Germline V gene lookup returns CDR1 DFQATT and CDR2 SNEGSKA (reference sequence).

The sample holds many counts of this clonotype. The chain combines TRBV10-3 with TRBJ2-7, with D possibly matching TRBD2 (5 bases). V lost 8 bases and J 6 bases, leaving 17 bases between the germline ends. This CDR3 spans 13 amino acids. Germline V CDR1 and CDR2: ENHRY, SYGVKD. The CDR3 DNA sequence: TGTGCCATCGTTGAACTAGTTTTGGTCGAGCAGTACTTC. This codes for CAIVELVLVEQYF.

The rearrangement links TRBV3-1 to TRBJ2-7; D is perhaps TRBD1 (5 bases). Trimming shortened V by 0 bases and J by 0 bases, and 12 bases separated the two germline ends. The CDR3 covers 16 residues. Germline V CDR1 and CDR2: LGHDT, YNNKEL (reference sequence). CDR3 sequence (DNA): TGTGCCAGCAGCCAAGATGTTGGCAGGGACTCCTACGAGCAGTACTTC. It translates to CASSQDVGRDSYEQYF.

This clonotype was seen repeatedly, ten times or more. The V and J genes are TRBV19 and TRBJ2-1, with 9 bases matching TRBD1. This CDR3 region has 16 residues. From germline, CDR1 is LNHDA and CDR2 SQIVND (reference sequence). Trimming removed 3 bases from V and 0 bases from J; junction bases left unmatched: 3. This CDR3 is CASSMGTGFSYNEQFF. As DNA, the CDR3 is TGTGCCAGTAGTATGGGGACAGGGTTCTCCTACAATGAGCAGTTCTTC.

The gene calls are TRBV27 and TRBJ2-7; maybe TRBD2 (5 bases). V dropped 6 bases and J dropped 11 bases, with 20 bases sitting between them. CDR3 length equals 13 residues. The germline V gene has CDR1 MNHEY and CDR2 SMNVEV (reference sequence). CDR3 protein: CASSPVGWRREYF. CDR3 DNA: TGTGCCAGCAGCCCCGTGGGGTGGCGGCGGGAGTACTTC.